These T cell receptor beta chains were read from a single sample in a study of T-cell reconstitution after alpha-beta-depleted transplantation in children. TCRdb called the PCR reads again in MiXCR, with one record for every CDR3 protein. The data hold fewer than 95,000 distinct CDR3 sequences, with 9% to 15% observed a single time. Sequencing was performed on PBMCs from the stem cell graft donor, taken from the stem cell graft. The origin of the receptors is a human donor who donated a stem cell graft to a child with inherited bone marrow failure. Each CDR3 is given with its conserved first and last residue. Fields, in order: clone size, D gene, V gene, J gene, CDR3 protein, CDR3 DNA. The D gene is left open where the match is weak. Clone size, where shown, is once, few, many, or a class for clones that have expanded.

clone size: .; D gene: .; V gene: TRBV4-3; J gene: TRBJ1-6; CDR3 protein: CASSQDGQYNSPLHF; CDR3 DNA: TGCGCCAGCAGCCAAGACGGGCAGTATAATTCACCCCTCCACTTT
clone size: few; D gene: .; V gene: TRBV2; J gene: TRBJ1-4; CDR3 protein: CASSEETRPFNEKLFF; CDR3 DNA: TGTGCCAGCAGTGAAGAAACTCGACCGTTTAATGAAAAACTGTTTTTT
clone size: .; D gene: TRBD1; V gene: TRBV18; J gene: TRBJ1-2; CDR3 protein: CASSPGTGGNGYTF; CDR3 DNA: TGTGCCAGCTCACCAGGGACAGGGGGAAATGGCTACACCTTC
clone size: many; D gene: TRBD2; V gene: TRBV5-4; J gene: TRBJ2-3; CDR3 protein: CASSRPSPGGPPDTQYF; CDR3 DNA: TGTGCCAGCAGCCGCCCCAGCCCGGGGGGGCCCCCAGATACGCAGTATTTT
clone size: .; D gene: .; V gene: TRBV18; J gene: TRBJ2-5; CDR3 protein: CASSHGGQGETQYF; CDR3 DNA: TGTGCCAGCTCCCACGGGGGGCAGGGAGAGACCCAGTACTTC
clone size: few; D gene: TRBD1; V gene: TRBV12-3/TRBV12-4; J gene: TRBJ1-1; CDR3 protein: CASSLDRGSRKAFF; CDR3 DNA: TGTGCCAGCAGTTTAGACAGGGGCTCCCGGAAAGCTTTCTTT
clone size: many; D gene: .; V gene: TRBV20-1; J gene: TRBJ2-3; CDR3 protein: CSATDRAGVDTQYF; CDR3 DNA: TGCAGTGCTACGGACAGGGCGGGGGTAGATACGCAGTATTTT
clone size: many; D gene: .; V gene: TRBV7-2; J gene: TRBJ1-2; CDR3 protein: CASSLVVAYGYTF; CDR3 DNA: TGTGCCAGCAGCTTAGTAGTGGCCTATGGCTACACCTTC
clone size: many; D gene: .; V gene: TRBV9; J gene: TRBJ1-2; CDR3 protein: CASSVAGTSPYGYTF; CDR3 DNA: TGTGCCAGCAGCGTAGCTGGGACATCCCCCTATGGCTACACCTTC
clone size: .; D gene: TRBD1; V gene: TRBV4-3; J gene: TRBJ1-2; CDR3 protein: CASSRRQGEGYTF; CDR3 DNA: TGCGCCAGCAGCCGCAGGCAGGGGGAGGGCTACACCTTC
clone size: many; D gene: TRBD2; V gene: TRBV20-1; J gene: TRBJ2-7; CDR3 protein: CSAGLAYEQYF; CDR3 DNA: TGCAGTGCGGGACTAGCTTACGAGCAGTACTTC
clone size: many; D gene: TRBD2; V gene: TRBV12-3/TRBV12-4; J gene: TRBJ2-1; CDR3 protein: CASSLGLAGPDGEQFF; CDR3 DNA: TGTGCCAGCAGTTTGGGACTAGCGGGGCCGGATGGTGAGCAGTTCTTC
clone size: many; D gene: TRBD1; V gene: TRBV7-9; J gene: TRBJ2-1; CDR3 protein: CASSPSIGQGSNSYNEQFF; CDR3 DNA: TGTGCCAGCAGCCCTAGTATCGGACAGGGAAGTAACTCCTACAATGAGCAGTTCTTC
clone size: many; D gene: .; V gene: TRBV5-1; J gene: TRBJ2-7; CDR3 protein: CASSLAPSPSYEQYF; CDR3 DNA: TGCGCCAGCAGCTTGGCACCATCCCCATCCTACGAGCAGTACTTC
clone size: many; D gene: TRBD2; V gene: TRBV16; J gene: TRBJ2-7; CDR3 protein: CASSQGLAGGAYEQYF; CDR3 DNA: TGTGCCAGCAGCCAGGGACTAGCGGGGGGCGCCTACGAGCAGTACTTC
clone size: many; D gene: .; V gene: TRBV20-1; J gene: TRBJ2-7; CDR3 protein: CSARDWGRGGGYEQYF; CDR3 DNA: TGCAGTGCTAGAGATTGGGGCCGGGGAGGGGGGTACGAGCAGTACTTC
clone size: many; D gene: .; V gene: TRBV7-2; J gene: TRBJ1-1; CDR3 protein: CASSTGLSEAFF; CDR3 DNA: TGTGCCAGCAGCACCGGACTGTCTGAAGCTTTCTTT
clone size: few; D gene: TRBD1; V gene: TRBV28; J gene: TRBJ2-7; CDR3 protein: CASSSRTGGIGEQYF; CDR3 DNA: TGTGCCAGCAGTTCGCGGACAGGGGGCATAGGCGAGCAGTACTTC
clone size: many; D gene: TRBD1; V gene: TRBV18; J gene: TRBJ2-7; CDR3 protein: CASSPGTGGSYEQYF; CDR3 DNA: TGTGCCAGCTCACCAGGGACAGGGGGCTCGTACGAGCAGTACTTC
clone size: many; D gene: TRBD1; V gene: TRBV9; J gene: TRBJ2-7; CDR3 protein: CASSVTDRGEFEQYF; CDR3 DNA: TGTGCCAGCAGCGTGACGGACAGGGGAGAATTCGAGCAGTACTTC
clone size: few; D gene: TRBD2; V gene: TRBV7-3; J gene: TRBJ2-1; CDR3 protein: CASSALAGGQIEQFF; CDR3 DNA: TGTGCCAGCAGCGCTCTAGCGGGGGGGCAAATTGAGCAGTTCTTC
clone size: many; D gene: .; V gene: TRBV9; J gene: TRBJ2-2; CDR3 protein: CASSVEAGELFF; CDR3 DNA: TGTGCCAGCAGCGTAGAGGCCGGGGAGCTGTTTTTT
clone size: many; D gene: TRBD2; V gene: TRBV9; J gene: TRBJ2-1; CDR3 protein: CASSVGGGGSYNEQFF; CDR3 DNA: TGTGCCAGCAGCGTAGGGGGCGGGGGCTCCTACAATGAGCAGTTCTTC
clone size: many; D gene: TRBD1; V gene: TRBV4-3; J gene: TRBJ2-5; CDR3 protein: CASSQETGGWETQYF; CDR3 DNA: TGCGCCAGCAGCCAGGAGACAGGGGGCTGGGAGACCCAGTACTTC
clone size: many; D gene: TRBD1; V gene: TRBV5-1; J gene: TRBJ2-1; CDR3 protein: CASSLGTGDNNEQFF; CDR3 DNA: TGCGCCAGCAGCTTAGGGACAGGCGACAACAATGAGCAGTTCTTC
clone size: many; D gene: .; V gene: TRBV7-9; J gene: TRBJ1-6; CDR3 protein: CASSFRGGSYNSPLHF; CDR3 DNA: TGTGCCAGCAGCTTTCGAGGTGGCTCCTATAATTCACCCCTCCACTTT
clone size: many; D gene: .; V gene: TRBV7-2; J gene: TRBJ1-4; CDR3 protein: CASSLVAGNEKLFF; CDR3 DNA: TGTGCCAGCAGCTTAGTAGCAGGGAATGAAAAACTGTTTTTT
clone size: many; D gene: TRBD1; V gene: TRBV29-1; J gene: TRBJ1-1; CDR3 protein: CSVRTGGSEAFF; CDR3 DNA: TGCAGCGTCCGCACAGGGGGCTCTGAAGCTTTCTTT
clone size: .; D gene: .; V gene: TRBV5-1; J gene: TRBJ2-1; CDR3 protein: CASSRGTLVRNNEQFF; CDR3 DNA: TGCGCCAGCAGCCGAGGGACGCTAGTACGGAACAATGAGCAGTTCTTC
clone size: many; D gene: .; V gene: TRBV9; J gene: TRBJ1-4; CDR3 protein: CASSVDGRNNEKLFF; CDR3 DNA: TGTGCCAGCAGCGTAGACGGCAGGAATAATGAAAAACTGTTTTTT
clone size: many; D gene: TRBD2; V gene: TRBV20-1; J gene: TRBJ2-7; CDR3 protein: CSAPAGGPTSSYEQYF; CDR3 DNA: TGCAGTGCTCCAGCGGGAGGGCCTACTTCATCCTACGAGCAGTACTTC
clone size: .; D gene: TRBD1; V gene: TRBV3-1; J gene: TRBJ2-1; CDR3 protein: CATCRKGGRDNEQFF; CDR3 DNA: TGTGCCACCTGCCGAAAAGGGGGCAGGGATAATGAGCAGTTCTTC
clone size: many; D gene: TRBD2; V gene: TRBV18; J gene: TRBJ2-3; CDR3 protein: CASSPTSGTDTQYF; CDR3 DNA: TGTGCCAGCTCACCCACTAGCGGCACAGATACGCAGTATTTT
clone size: many; D gene: .; V gene: TRBV29-1; J gene: TRBJ2-1; CDR3 protein: CSVEGTPSSYNEQFF; CDR3 DNA: TGCAGCGTTGAAGGTACCCCAAGCTCCTACAATGAGCAGTTCTTC
clone size: many; D gene: .; V gene: TRBV27; J gene: TRBJ2-1; CDR3 protein: CASSLIATYNEQFF; CDR3 DNA: TGTGCCAGCAGTTTAATAGCGACATACAATGAGCAGTTCTTC
clone size: many; D gene: TRBD1; V gene: TRBV20-1; J gene: TRBJ1-6; CDR3 protein: CSAREQGAVENSPLHF; CDR3 DNA: TGCAGTGCTAGGGAACAGGGGGCTGTGGAGAATTCACCCCTCCACTTT
clone size: many; D gene: TRBD1; V gene: TRBV18; J gene: TRBJ2-7; CDR3 protein: CASSPGQGEYEQYF; CDR3 DNA: TGTGCCAGCTCCCCGGGACAGGGGGAATACGAGCAGTACTTC
clone size: few; D gene: .; V gene: TRBV4-1; J gene: TRBJ1-2; CDR3 protein: CASSQAPGRGENYGYTF; CDR3 DNA: TGCGCCAGCAGCCAAGCCCCCGGGCGCGGGGAAAACTATGGCTACACCTTC
clone size: few; D gene: .; V gene: TRBV27; J gene: TRBJ1-1; CDR3 protein: CASSLFGEANTEAFF; CDR3 DNA: TGTGCCAGCAGTTTATTCGGGGAAGCGAACACTGAAGCTTTCTTT
clone size: many; D gene: .; V gene: TRBV7-3; J gene: TRBJ1-1; CDR3 protein: CASSLNGGTEAFF; CDR3 DNA: TGTGCCAGCAGCTTAAACGGAGGGACTGAAGCTTTCTTT
clone size: many; D gene: .; V gene: TRBV24-1; J gene: TRBJ2-7; CDR3 protein: CATSDSGGDGFEQYF; CDR3 DNA: TGTGCCACCAGTGACTCCGGGGGCGACGGGTTCGAGCAGTACTTC
clone size: many; D gene: .; V gene: TRBV4-2; J gene: TRBJ2-7; CDR3 protein: CASSQVGREPPAEQYF; CDR3 DNA: TGTGCCAGCAGCCAAGTCGGGCGGGAACCTCCCGCCGAGCAGTACTTC
clone size: many; D gene: .; V gene: TRBV4-1; J gene: TRBJ1-6; CDR3 protein: CASSQDTRDNSPLHF; CDR3 DNA: TGCGCCAGCAGCCAGGACACCAGGGATAATTCACCCCTCCACTTT
clone size: many; D gene: .; V gene: TRBV20-1; J gene: TRBJ2-5; CDR3 protein: CSARDVGVQETQYF; CDR3 DNA: TGCAGTGCTAGAGATGTCGGGGTACAAGAGACCCAGTACTTC
clone size: many; D gene: TRBD1; V gene: TRBV5-5; J gene: TRBJ2-7; CDR3 protein: CASRDPGQGFLGEQYF; CDR3 DNA: TGTGCCAGCAGAGATCCGGGACAGGGGTTCCTCGGCGAGCAGTACTTC
clone size: few; D gene: .; V gene: TRBV11-3; J gene: TRBJ2-2; CDR3 protein: CASSSDTKDTGELFF; CDR3 DNA: TGTGCCAGCAGCAGCGACACAAAGGACACCGGGGAGCTGTTTTTT